A single T cell receptor beta chain is shown here with its context. The sample is drawn from a study of blood T cell repertoires in COVID-19. On the study more broadly: The United States, Italy and Spain provided the acute and convalescent COVID-19 samples. In each case, the material was cDNA or gDNA derived from T cells, B-cell-depleted T cells, or PBMCs.

Original processing methods: Reference gene primer amplification gave estimated nucleated cell counts. Sequencing was performed with immunoSEQ multiplex PCR; in TCRdb, only in-frame clones are kept and a portion is missing. That table gives V, J and clone size, and the DNA gave D and trimming. The sample yields roughly 300,000 clones, 81% seen once. The V end was cut by 6 bases, the J end by 1 base, with 10 bases between. The CDR3 has 15 residues. Germline assignment: CDR1 ENHRY and CDR2 SYGVKD. The sequence came from an older woman with active or convalescent COVID-19. The chain recombines TRBV10-3 with TRBJ1-6; maybe TRBD1 (6 bases). The sequenced sample was peripheral blood. CDR3 amino acids: CAIRTGTSYNSPLHF. CDR3 nucleotide sequence: TGTGCCATCAGAACCGGGACATCCTATAATTCACCCCTCCACTTT.